The 6 T cell receptor beta chains below all came from one sample that was sequenced in a study of T cell clones after liver transplantation. Clones were read by immunoSEQ multiplex PCR, and TCRdb kept only the in-frame ones, dropping some. The repertoire consists of around 51,000 clones, with about 90% occurring once and the leading ten covering approximately 14%. The sample in question was CD8+ T cells from blood, obtained 12 months after liver transplant. The receptors come from a human patient who received a liver transplant. The graft donor may be the source of some T cells.

This rearrangement joins TRBV5-1 to TRBJ1-1; D uncertain. This CDR3 has 15 amino acids. With 4 bases removed from V and 4 bases from J, the gap between germline ends came to 17 bases. The V gene's germline CDR1 is SGHRS and CDR2 YFSETQ. CDR3 loop: CASSLAGIGSTEAFF. CDR3 bases: TGCGCCAGCAGCCTTGCTGGGATCGGGAGCACTGAAGCTTTCTTT.

This clone came up once. The rearrangement links TRBV25-1 to TRBJ2-7; D unresolved. CDR3 size: 11 residues. V lost 5 bases to trimming and J lost 5 bases, with 7 bases between them. Germline loops: CDR1 MGHDK, CDR2 SYGVNS. CDR3 sequence (DNA): TGTGCCAGCAGTCCCGGAAACGAGCAGTACTTC. This translates into CASSPGNEQYF.

The gene calls are TRBV27 and TRBJ2-7, with TRBD2 identical over 11 bases. Germline CDR1 MNHEY, CDR2 SMNVEV (reference sequence). J was trimmed by 0 bases and V by 8 bases; bases with no gene match: 3. The CDR3 spans 14 residues. The CDR3 spells CASGLAGGSYEQYF. The CDR3 region has the DNA TGTGCCAGCGGACTAGCGGGTGGCTCCTACGAGCAGTACTTC.

V is TRBV13 and J is TRBJ2-5, with D perhaps TRBD1 (5 bases). Germline CDR1 is PRHDT and CDR2 is FYEKMQ (reference sequence). CDR3 length: 13 residues. Trimming removed 5 bases from V and 3 bases from J, with 10 bases in between. The CDR3 DNA reads TGTGCCAGCAGCCCCAGGGTAGAAGAGACCCAGTACTTC. Its translation is CASSPRVEETQYF.

The CDR3 region is CASSQSGHTGNTIYF. CDR3 bases: TGTGCCAGCAGCCAATCGGGACACACTGGAAACACCATATATTTT. The chain links TRBV16 to TRBJ1-3; tentative D call: TRBD1 (6 bases). V lost 0 bases, J lost 2 bases, and 8 bases lay in between. Germline values: CDR1 KGHSY, CDR2 FQNENV. This CDR3 has 15 amino acids.

This clone was seen once. V usage is TRBV2 and J usage is TRBJ2-2, with D unclear. Germline CDR1 and CDR2: SNHLY and FYNNEI. The length of the CDR3 is 13 residues. With 8 bases removed from V and 2 bases from J, the gap between germline ends came to 9 bases. The CDR3 spells CASLAVNTGELFF. DNA of the CDR3: TGTGCCAGCCTGGCGGTTAACACCGGGGAGCTGTTTTTT.